Shown below are 19 T cell receptor beta chains from a single sample sequenced in a study of T cells in Graves' hyperthyroidism and ophthalmopathy. RNA transcripts provided the source from which TCR beta CDR3 regions were amplified. Using the HTBI primer set, a first-round RT-PCR was run on the TCR CDR3. One entry per CDR3 protein results from TCRdb running MiXCR on the multiplex PCR reads. This table has around 560,000 distinct CDR3 sequences, 16% appearing once. Material for sequencing was blood. The receptor set was obtained from a woman aged 18-35 years with Graves' hyperthyroidism.

This clonotype was detected many times. The chain combines TRBV12-3 or TRBV12-4 with TRBJ1-1, with D unclear. V was clipped by 1 base and J by 2 bases, with 11 bases between them. The CDR3 covers 15 residues. The CDR3 nucleotides are TGTGCCAGCAGTTTAGTCGGGTCCAGCAACACTGAAGCTTTCTTT. Protein product: CASSLVGSSNTEAFF.

The chain joins TRBV27 to TRBJ2-3; a possible D gene is TRBD2 (7 bases). CDR1 MNHEY and CDR2 SMNVEV come from the germline V gene (reference sequence). This CDR3 region has 16 residues. The ends were cut back, 6 bases at V and 0 bases at J, with 16 bases in the middle. The CDR3 nucleotides read TGTGCCAGCAGGACTATTAAGGGGGGGAGCACAGATACGCAGTATTTT. Its translation: CASRTIKGGSTDTQYF.

A few counts support this clonotype. The rearrangement joins TRBV30 to TRBJ2-1, with 8 bases lining up with TRBD1. Germline-derived CDR1 and CDR2 are GTSNPN and SVGIG (reference sequence). CDR3 size: 16 residues. V lost 2 bases, J lost 9 bases, and 15 bases stayed unmatched. The CDR3 protein is CAWSFWTGSPKGEQFF. CDR3 nucleotides: TGTGCCTGGAGTTTCTGGACAGGGTCCCCGAAGGGTGAGCAGTTCTTC.

This clonotype appeared a few times. The rearrangement uses TRBV2 and TRBJ2-5; 8 bases line up with TRBD1. V shed 5 bases, J shed 7 bases, and the junction held 12 bases outside the gene matches. The length of the CDR3 is 15 residues. Germline V gene data show CDR1 as SNHLY and CDR2 as FYNNEI. CDR3 bases: TGTGCCAGCAGTCCCGGGACAGGCGCTGTCTCGACCCAGTACTTC. This sequence encodes CASSPGTGAVSTQYF.

This clonotype turned up a few times. The J gene is TRBJ2-3, the V gene TRBV6-1; D possibly corresponds to TRBD2 (6 bases). This CDR3 spans 13 amino acids. CDR1 is MNHNS, CDR2 SASEGT, per germline. V was clipped by 8 bases and J by 0 bases, with 9 bases between them. Here the CDR3 reads CASRGISTDTQYF. The DNA for the CDR3 is TGTGCCAGCCGGGGGATCAGCACAGATACGCAGTATTTT.

V usage is TRBV20-1 and J usage is TRBJ1-2, with D perhaps TRBD1 (6 bases). CDR3 size: 12 residues. V was trimmed by 3 bases and J by 8 bases, leaving 13 bases between them. Germline-derived CDR1 and CDR2 are DFQATT and SNEGSKA (reference sequence). CDR3 DNA: TGCAGTGCTAGCCCAGGGGAAGGGGGCTACACCTTC. Protein product: CSASPGEGGYTF.

This sequence joins TRBV28 and TRBJ1-2; TRBD1 matches at 9 bases. V was clipped by 6 bases and J by 7 bases; unmatched bases: 9. The CDR3 covers 14 residues. CDR1 MDHEN and CDR2 SYDVKM come from the germline V gene. The CDR3 protein is CASSPPGQGFGYTF. The CDR3 bases are TGTGCCAGCAGCCCCCCGGGACAGGGTTTTGGCTACACCTTC.

In its sample, this clonotype was seen many times. The gene calls are TRBV6-1 and TRBJ1-2; a possible D gene is TRBD1 (6 bases). CDR3 length equals 13 residues. The germline V and J ends were trimmed by 5 bases and 10 bases, with 17 bases remaining between them. Germline assignment: CDR1 MNHNS and CDR2 SASEGT. In nucleotides, the CDR3 is TGTGCCAGCAGTTATAGACAGGATACAGACTACACCTTC. Translating gives CASSYRQDTDYTF.

This clonotype appeared many times. This rearrangement joins TRBV6-5 to TRBJ1-1; 9 positions match TRBD1. Trimming took 2 bases from V and 7 from J; bases not matched to a gene: 8. Germline CDR1 MNHEY, CDR2 SVGAGI. This CDR3 spans 15 amino acids. The CDR3 DNA follows: TGTGCCAGCAGTTACGGAAACAGGGGGCGAGATGAAGCTTTCTTT. Translating it yields CASSYGNRGRDEAFF.

This clonotype appeared many times. The genes are TRBV5-1 and TRBJ2-3; 9 nucleotides line up with TRBD2. CDR1 and CDR2 from the germline V gene are SGHRS and YFSETQ. V trimming: 0 bases; J trimming: 2 bases; junction bases outside the gene matches: 4. The CDR3 is made up of 16 amino acids. Here the CDR3 reads CASSLGLAALTDTQYF. CDR3 nucleotide sequence: TGCGCCAGCAGCTTGGGACTAGCGGCCCTCACAGATACGCAGTATTTT.

This clonotype was counted a few times. The chain recombines TRBV10-3 with TRBJ1-1; D uncertain. The length of the CDR3 is 14 residues. The V gene lost 4 bases and the J gene lost 4 bases, with 13 bases spanning the gap. The germline V gene encodes CDR1 ENHRY and CDR2 SYGVKD. This CDR3 reads CAISVQIQPTEAFF. CDR3 in DNA: TGTGCCATCAGTGTCCAGATTCAACCCACTGAAGCTTTCTTT.

This clonotype turned up a few times. This sequence joins TRBV15 and TRBJ2-1; D gene unclear. Per germline, CDR1 LNHNV and CDR2 YYDKDF (reference sequence). This CDR3 spans 16 amino acids. Trimming removed 0 bases at V and 6 bases at J, with 15 bases between. This CDR3 reads CATSRDLQSGINEQFF. The CDR3 bases are TGTGCCACCAGCAGAGATCTCCAGTCAGGCATCAATGAGCAGTTCTTC.

This clonotype was detected many times. The chain is built from TRBV3-1 and TRBJ2-1; no definite D call. V shed 1 base and J shed 10 bases, with 8 bases lying between them. The germline gives CDR1 LGHDT, CDR2 YNNKEL (reference sequence). The CDR3 is made up of 12 amino acids. The CDR3 DNA reads as TGTGCCAGCAGCCAAGCCCAAACCGAGCAGTTCTTC. This codes for CASSQAQTEQFF.

A few counts support this clonotype. The chain carries TRBV7-2 and TRBJ1-6, with D tentatively TRBD1 (6 bases). This CDR3 is built from 15 residues. Germline V gives CDR1 SGHTA, CDR2 FQGNSA. Between the trimmed V and J ends, which lost 6 bases and 3 bases, there was a span of 12 bases. The CDR3 loop is CASSEAQGYNSPLHF. The CDR3 DNA reads as TGTGCCAGCAGTGAAGCACAGGGCTATAATTCACCCCTCCACTTT.

This clonotype was seen more than once but under ten times. V and J are TRBV29-1 and TRBJ1-2, with D perhaps matching TRBD1 (5 bases). The CDR3 runs to 10 residues. In germline, CDR1 is SQVTM, CDR2 ANQGSEA. V was shortened by 8 bases and J by 8 bases, with 12 bases between the two germline ends. As DNA, the CDR3 is TGCAGCACCGAGGGGAACGGCTACACCTTC. It encodes CSTEGNGYTF.

This clonotype was recorded a few times. The chain carries TRBV2 and TRBJ1-2; possible D gene TRBD1, 5 bases. CDR1 and CDR2 from the germline V gene are SNHLY and FYNNEI. Trimming shortened V by 6 bases and J by 0 bases, and 17 bases separated the two germline ends. The CDR3 totals 16 residues. The chain's CDR3 is CASRTGRREANYGYTF. The CDR3 coding sequence is TGTGCCAGCAGAACGGGGCGACGGGAAGCTAACTATGGCTACACCTTC.

This clonotype was recorded at least ten times. V and J are TRBV27 and TRBJ1-2, with TRBD1 matching 7 bases. The CDR3 is 13 amino acids. Trimming took 6 bases from V and 2 from J; bases not matched to a gene: 3. Germline V CDR1 and CDR2: MNHEY, SMNVEV (reference sequence). The CDR3 DNA reads TGTGCCAGCAGGACAGGGACCAACTATGGCTACACCTTC. It codes for CASRTGTNYGYTF.

The chain links TRBV7-9 to TRBJ1-2; D uncertain. There are 14 residues in the CDR3. V gave up 7 bases and J gave up 3 bases, with 15 bases separating them. The germline V gene has CDR1 SEHNR and CDR2 FQNEAQ (reference sequence). CDR3: CASTPRSGYYGYTF. The CDR3, as DNA: TGTGCCAGCACCCCGCGATCGGGGTACTATGGCTACACCTTC.

This clonotype has a count of ten or more. The chain carries TRBV7-3 and TRBJ2-1; D remains unclear. Germline V gives CDR1 SGHTA, CDR2 FQGTGA. V was trimmed by 1 base and J by 8 bases, leaving 9 bases between them. CDR3 length equals 13 residues. CDR3 sequence: CASSLSPNYEQFF. In DNA, the CDR3 is TGTGCCAGCAGCTTAAGTCCCAACTATGAGCAGTTCTTC.